One T cell receptor beta chain is described in this entry. The antigen remains undetermined. The CDR3 extends over 13 amino acids. V lost 0 bases and J 1 base, leaving 4 bases between the germline ends. Germline V CDR1 and CDR2: MNHEY, SVGAGI. The table came from immunoSEQ multiplex PCR; TCRdb's copy has only in-frame clones and leaves some out. The table lists over 55,000 clones, less than 85% of them singletons. Time point: week 11, during vaccination. Alongside topical imiquimod, each dose of vaccine comprised 300 ug of mutant IDH1 20-mer peptide. These data are taken from a study of a mutant IDH1 vaccine in newly diagnosed glioma. Study-level information: Vaccination of patients was performed eight times, in weeks 1, 3, 5, 7, 11, 15, 19 and 23.

The source material was PBMCs, sampled from a glioma patient whose treatment included an IDH1 peptide vaccine. The chain combines TRBV6-5 with TRBJ2-7; D gene uncertain. The clonotype was recovered from a man between 25 and 39 years old with glioma. In DNA form, the CDR3 reads TGTGCCAGCAGTTACTCCGAATCCTACGAGCAGTACTTC. Encoded protein: CASSYSESYEQYF.